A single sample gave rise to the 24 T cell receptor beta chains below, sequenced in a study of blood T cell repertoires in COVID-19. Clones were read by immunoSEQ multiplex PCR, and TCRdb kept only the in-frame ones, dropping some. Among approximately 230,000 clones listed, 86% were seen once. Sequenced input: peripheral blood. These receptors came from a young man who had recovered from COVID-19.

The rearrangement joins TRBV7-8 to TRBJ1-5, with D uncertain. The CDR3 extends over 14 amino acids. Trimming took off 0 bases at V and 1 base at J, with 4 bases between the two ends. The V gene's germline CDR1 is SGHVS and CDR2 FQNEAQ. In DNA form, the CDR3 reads TGTGCCAGCAGCTTAGCGCGGAGCAATCAGCCCCAGCATTTT. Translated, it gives CASSLARSNQPQHF.

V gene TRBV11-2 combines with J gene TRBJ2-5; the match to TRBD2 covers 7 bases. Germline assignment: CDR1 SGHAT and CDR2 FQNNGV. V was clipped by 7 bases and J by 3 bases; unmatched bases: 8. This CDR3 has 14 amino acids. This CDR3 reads CASTVGGTKETQYF. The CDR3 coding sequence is TGTGCCAGCACCGTGGGGGGGACTAAAGAGACCCAGTACTTC.

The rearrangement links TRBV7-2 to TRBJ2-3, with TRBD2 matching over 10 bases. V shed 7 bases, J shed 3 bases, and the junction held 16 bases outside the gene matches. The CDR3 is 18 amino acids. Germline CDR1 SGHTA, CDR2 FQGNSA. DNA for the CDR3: TGTGCCAGCAACCACCCTGGTAGCGGGGGGAGCTGGACAGATACGCAGTATTTT. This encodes CASNHPGSGGSWTDTQYF.

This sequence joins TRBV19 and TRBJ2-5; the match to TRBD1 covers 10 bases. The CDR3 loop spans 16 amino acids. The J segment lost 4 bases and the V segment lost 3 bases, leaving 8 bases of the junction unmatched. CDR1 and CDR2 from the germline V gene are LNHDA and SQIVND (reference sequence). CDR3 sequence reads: CASSILPTGGTETQYF. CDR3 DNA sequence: TGTGCCAGTAGTATTTTGCCGACAGGGGGCACAGAGACCCAGTACTTC.

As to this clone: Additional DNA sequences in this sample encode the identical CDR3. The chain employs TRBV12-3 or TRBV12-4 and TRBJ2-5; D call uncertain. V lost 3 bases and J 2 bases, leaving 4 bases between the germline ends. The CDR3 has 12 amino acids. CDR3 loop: CASSLSQETQYF. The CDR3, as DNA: TGTGCCAGCAGTTTGAGTCAAGAGACCCAGTACTTC.

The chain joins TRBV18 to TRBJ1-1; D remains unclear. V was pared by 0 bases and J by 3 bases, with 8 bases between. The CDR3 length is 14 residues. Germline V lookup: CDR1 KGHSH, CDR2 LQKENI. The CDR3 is CASSPPSRDTEAFF. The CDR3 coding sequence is TGTGCCAGCTCACCACCTAGCCGGGACACTGAAGCTTTCTTT.

CDR3 region: CASSQASTSSYEQYF. CDR3 sequence (DNA): TGCGCCAGCAGCCAGGCGTCGACTAGCTCCTACGAGCAGTACTTC. The V gene is TRBV4-3, the J gene TRBJ2-7, with D perhaps TRBD2 (6 bases). The germline CDR1 and CDR2 sequences are LGHNA and YSLEER. The CDR3 spans 15 residues. V dropped 3 bases and J dropped 0 bases, with 12 bases sitting between them.

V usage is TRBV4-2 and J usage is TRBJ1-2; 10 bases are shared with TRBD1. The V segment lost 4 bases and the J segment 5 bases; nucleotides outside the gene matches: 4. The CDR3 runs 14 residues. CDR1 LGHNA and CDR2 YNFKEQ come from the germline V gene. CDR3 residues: CASSLDRGRYGYTF. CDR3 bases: TGTGCCAGCAGCCTTGACAGGGGGCGTTATGGCTACACCTTC.

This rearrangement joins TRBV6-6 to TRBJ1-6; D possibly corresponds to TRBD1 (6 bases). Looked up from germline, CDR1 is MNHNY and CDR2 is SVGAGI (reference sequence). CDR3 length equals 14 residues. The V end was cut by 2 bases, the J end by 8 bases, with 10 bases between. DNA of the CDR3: TGTGCCAGCAGTTACCGAGGGGGAGATTCACCCCTCCACTTT. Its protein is CASSYRGGDSPLHF.

The DNA for the CDR3 is TGTGCCAGCAGCCAAGGCGGCACCAACTCTGGGGCCAACGTCCTGACTTTC. Its protein product is CASSQGGTNSGANVLTF. The V gene is TRBV4-2, the J gene TRBJ2-6; D is ambiguous. This CDR3 is built from 17 residues. The V end was cut by 1 base, the J end by 0 bases, with 10 bases between. CDR1 and CDR2 (germline): LGHNA, YNFKEQ.

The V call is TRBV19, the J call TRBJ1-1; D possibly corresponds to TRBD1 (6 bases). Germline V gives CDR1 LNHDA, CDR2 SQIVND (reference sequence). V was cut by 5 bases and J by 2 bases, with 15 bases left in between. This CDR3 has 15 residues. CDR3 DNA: TGTGCCAGTAGTGACCCGGGACACCATAACACTGAAGCTTTCTTT. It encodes CASSDPGHHNTEAFF.

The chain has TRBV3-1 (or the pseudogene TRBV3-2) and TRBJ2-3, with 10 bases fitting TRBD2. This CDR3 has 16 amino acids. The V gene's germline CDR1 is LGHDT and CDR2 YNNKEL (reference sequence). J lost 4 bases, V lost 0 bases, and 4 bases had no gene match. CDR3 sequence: CASSQDSSGGADTQYF. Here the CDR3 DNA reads TGTGCCAGCAGCCAAGATTCGAGCGGGGGGGCAGATACGCAGTATTTT.

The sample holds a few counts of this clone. CDR3 DNA sequence: TGTGCCAGCAGCCCGCAGGGGGCCGGCACCATATATTTT. It codes for CASSPQGAGTIYF. The rearrangement uses TRBV7-9 and TRBJ1-3; 8 nucleotides match TRBD1. The CDR3 covers 13 residues. V lost 5 bases, J lost 9 bases, and 6 bases stayed unmatched. From germline, CDR1 is SEHNR and CDR2 FQNEAQ (reference sequence).

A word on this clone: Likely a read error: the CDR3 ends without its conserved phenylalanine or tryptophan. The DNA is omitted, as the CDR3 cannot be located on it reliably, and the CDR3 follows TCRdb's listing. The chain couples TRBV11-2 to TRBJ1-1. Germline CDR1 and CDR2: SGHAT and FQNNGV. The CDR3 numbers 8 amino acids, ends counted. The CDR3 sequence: CASSLERV.

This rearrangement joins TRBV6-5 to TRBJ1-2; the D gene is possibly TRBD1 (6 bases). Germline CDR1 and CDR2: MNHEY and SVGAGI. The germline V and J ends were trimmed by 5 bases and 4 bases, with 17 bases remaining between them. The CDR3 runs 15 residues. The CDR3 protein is CASSPTTGISYGYTF. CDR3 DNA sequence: TGTGCCAGCAGTCCTACTACAGGGATAAGCTATGGCTACACCTTC.

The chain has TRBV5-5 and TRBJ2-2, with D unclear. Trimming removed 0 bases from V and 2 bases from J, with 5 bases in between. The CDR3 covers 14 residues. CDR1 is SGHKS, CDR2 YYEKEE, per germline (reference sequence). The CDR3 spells CASSLDSNTGELFF. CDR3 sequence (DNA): TGTGCCAGCAGCTTGGACAGTAACACCGGGGAGCTGTTTTTT.

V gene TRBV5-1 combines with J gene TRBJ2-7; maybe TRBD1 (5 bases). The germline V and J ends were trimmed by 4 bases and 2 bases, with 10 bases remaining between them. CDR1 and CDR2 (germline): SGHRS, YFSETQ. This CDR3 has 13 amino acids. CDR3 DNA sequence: TGCGCCAGCAGCAGGGGTTTACCCTACGAGCAGTACTTC. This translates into CASSRGLPYEQYF.

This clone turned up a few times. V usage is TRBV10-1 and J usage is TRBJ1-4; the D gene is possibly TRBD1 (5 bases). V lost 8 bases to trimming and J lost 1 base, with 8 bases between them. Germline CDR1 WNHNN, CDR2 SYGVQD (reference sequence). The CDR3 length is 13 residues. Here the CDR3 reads CASQGETNEKLFF. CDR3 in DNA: TGCGCCAGCCAGGGCGAAACTAATGAAAAACTGTTTTTT.

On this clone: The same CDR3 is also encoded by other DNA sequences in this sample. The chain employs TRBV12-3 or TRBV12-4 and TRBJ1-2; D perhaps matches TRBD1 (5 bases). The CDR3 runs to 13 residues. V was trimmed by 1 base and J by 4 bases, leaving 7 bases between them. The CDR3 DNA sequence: TGTGCCAGCAGTTTAGAGCAGGGCTATGGCTACACCTTC. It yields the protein CASSLEQGYGYTF.

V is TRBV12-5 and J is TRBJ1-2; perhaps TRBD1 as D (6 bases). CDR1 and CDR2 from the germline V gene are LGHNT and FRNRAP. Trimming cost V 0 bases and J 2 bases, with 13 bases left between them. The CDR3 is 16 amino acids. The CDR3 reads CASGLVPSTGNYGYTF. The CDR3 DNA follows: TGTGCTAGTGGTTTGGTGCCTTCTACAGGGAACTATGGCTACACCTTC.

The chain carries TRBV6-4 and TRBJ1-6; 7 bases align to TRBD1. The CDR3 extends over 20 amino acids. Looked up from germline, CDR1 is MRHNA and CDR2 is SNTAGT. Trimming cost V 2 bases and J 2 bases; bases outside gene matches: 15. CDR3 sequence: CASSDPLKFTGVTYNSPLHF. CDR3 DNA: TGTGCCAGCAGTGACCCCTTAAAGTTCACAGGGGTGACCTATAATTCACCCCTCCACTTT.

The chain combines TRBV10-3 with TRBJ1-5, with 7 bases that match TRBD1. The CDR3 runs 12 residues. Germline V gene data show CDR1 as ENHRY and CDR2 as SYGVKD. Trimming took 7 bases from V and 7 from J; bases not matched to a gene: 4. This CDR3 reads CAIKDRDQPQHF. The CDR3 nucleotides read TGTGCCATCAAAGACAGGGACCAGCCCCAGCATTTT.

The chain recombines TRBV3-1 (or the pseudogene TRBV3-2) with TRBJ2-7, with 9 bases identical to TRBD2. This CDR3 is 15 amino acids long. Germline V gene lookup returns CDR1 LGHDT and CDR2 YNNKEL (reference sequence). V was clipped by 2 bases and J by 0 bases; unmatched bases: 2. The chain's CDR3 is CASSQSGGHSYEQYF. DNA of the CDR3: TGTGCCAGCAGCCAAAGCGGGGGGCACTCCTACGAGCAGTACTTC.

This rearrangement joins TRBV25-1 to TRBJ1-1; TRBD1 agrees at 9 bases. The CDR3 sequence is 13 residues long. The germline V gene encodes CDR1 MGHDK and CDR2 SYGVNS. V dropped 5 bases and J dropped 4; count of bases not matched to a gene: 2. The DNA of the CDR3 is TGTGCCAGCAGTCGACAGGGGGTCACTGAAGCTTTCTTT. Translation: CASSRQGVTEAFF.